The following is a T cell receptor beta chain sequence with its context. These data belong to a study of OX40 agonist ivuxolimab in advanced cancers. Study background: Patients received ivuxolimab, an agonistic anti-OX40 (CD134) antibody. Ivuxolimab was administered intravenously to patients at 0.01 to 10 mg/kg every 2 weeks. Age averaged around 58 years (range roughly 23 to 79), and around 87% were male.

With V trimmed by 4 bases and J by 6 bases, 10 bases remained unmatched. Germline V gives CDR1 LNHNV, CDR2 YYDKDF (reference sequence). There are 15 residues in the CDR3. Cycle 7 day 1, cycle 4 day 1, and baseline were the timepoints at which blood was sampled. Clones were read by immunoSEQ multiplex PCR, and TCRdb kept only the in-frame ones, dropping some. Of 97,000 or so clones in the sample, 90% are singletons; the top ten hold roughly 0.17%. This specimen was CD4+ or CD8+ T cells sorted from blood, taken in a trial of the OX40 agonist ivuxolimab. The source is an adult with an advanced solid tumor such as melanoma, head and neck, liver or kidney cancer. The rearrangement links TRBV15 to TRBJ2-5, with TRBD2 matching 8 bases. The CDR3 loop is CATSNLGRGAKTQYF. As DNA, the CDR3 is TGTGCCACCAGCAATTTGGGGCGGGGGGCGAAGACCCAGTACTTC.